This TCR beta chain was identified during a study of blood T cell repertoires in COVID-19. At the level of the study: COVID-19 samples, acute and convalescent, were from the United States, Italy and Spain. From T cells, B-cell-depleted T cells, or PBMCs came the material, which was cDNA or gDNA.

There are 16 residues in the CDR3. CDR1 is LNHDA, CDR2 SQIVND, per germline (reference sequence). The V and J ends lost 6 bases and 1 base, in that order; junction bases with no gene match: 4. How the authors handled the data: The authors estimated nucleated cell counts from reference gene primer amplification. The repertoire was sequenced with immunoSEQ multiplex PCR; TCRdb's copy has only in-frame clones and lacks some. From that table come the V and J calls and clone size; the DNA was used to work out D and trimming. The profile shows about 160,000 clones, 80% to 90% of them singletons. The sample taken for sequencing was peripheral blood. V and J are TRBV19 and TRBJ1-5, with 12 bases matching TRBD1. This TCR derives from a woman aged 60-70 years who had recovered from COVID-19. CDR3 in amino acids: CASRRGQGASNQPQHF. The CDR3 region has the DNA TGTGCCAGTAGGCGGGGACAGGGGGCGAGCAATCAGCCCCAGCATTTT.